These 24 T cell receptor beta chains were sequenced from one sample in a study of blood T cell repertoires in COVID-19. Profiled with immunoSEQ multiplex PCR; TCRdb holds only in-frame clones, not every one. This sample has more than 350,000 clones; 89% occur once, and the top ten carry approximately 3%. The sample consisted of peripheral blood. The receptors were gathered from a woman in her twenties or thirties with COVID-19, enrolled during active disease.

The table lists this clone with a few counts. The chain couples TRBV5-1 to TRBJ2-7, with 10 bases fitting TRBD1. Trimming took 4 bases from V and 2 from J; bases not matched to a gene: 6. Per the germline V gene, CDR1 is SGHRS and CDR2 is YFSETQ. The CDR3 runs to 15 residues. CDR3 DNA sequence: TGCGCCAGCAGCCCTTCCGGGACAGGGGCCTACGAGCAGTACTTC. This sequence encodes CASSPSGTGAYEQYF.

J is TRBJ2-1 and V is TRBV12-5; possibly TRBD1 for D (6 bases). V was cut by 1 base and J by 6 bases, with 7 bases left in between. The CDR3 sequence is 13 residues long. CDR1 and CDR2 (germline): LGHNT, FRNRAP. The CDR3, as DNA: TGTGCTAGTGGTTTGGGACAGGTCAATGAGCAGTTCTTC. Encoded protein: CASGLGQVNEQFF.

The gene calls are TRBV1 and TRBJ2-5; whether TRBD2, the table's D call, matches the DNA was not checked. TRBV1 is termed a pseudogene. The CDR3 contains 10 residues. CDR3 DNA: TGCACCAGCCCTATCCCCCCCGGGTACTTC. It is translated as CTSPIPPGYF.

The V and J genes are TRBV4-3 and TRBJ2-1, with 9 nucleotides matching TRBD1. This CDR3 is built from 16 residues. Germline V gives CDR1 LGHNA, CDR2 YSLEER. V dropped 2 bases and J dropped 3; count of bases not matched to a gene: 5. CDR3 loop: CASSQTRQGVYNEQFF. The CDR3 coding sequence is TGCGCCAGCAGCCAAACCCGACAGGGGGTCTACAATGAGCAGTTCTTC.

This chain's CDR3 is CASSQAYPGGLGANVLTF. CDR3 nucleotides: TGCGCCAGCAGCCAAGCTTACCCAGGGGGCCTCGGGGCCAACGTCCTGACTTTC. The V call is TRBV4-3, the J call TRBJ2-6, with 8 bases aligning to TRBD1. V trimming: 1 base; J trimming: 4 bases; junction bases outside the gene matches: 9. The CDR3 extends over 18 amino acids. CDR1 is LGHNA, CDR2 YSLEER, per germline.

V gene TRBV14 combines with J gene TRBJ2-1; tentatively, D is TRBD2 (6 bases). The CDR3 runs to 16 residues. The germline CDR1 and CDR2 sequences are SGHDN and FVKESK. Trimming removed 0 bases from V and 3 bases from J, with 12 bases in between. Here the CDR3 reads CASSQEGLPFYNEQFF. DNA for the CDR3: TGTGCCAGCAGCCAAGAAGGACTACCTTTCTACAATGAGCAGTTCTTC.

The genes are TRBV19 and TRBJ1-1, with TRBD1 matching over 7 bases. Germline loops: CDR1 LNHDA, CDR2 SQIVND (reference sequence). CDR3 length: 16 residues. V gave up 7 bases and J gave up 3 bases; unmatched junction bases: 14. This CDR3 is CASTTLLTGQDTEAFF. The CDR3 region has the DNA TGTGCCAGTACCACCCTGCTGACAGGGCAGGACACTGAAGCTTTCTTT.

The chain couples TRBV5-4 to TRBJ2-5; weak D call: TRBD1 (6 bases). The V and J ends lost 4 bases and 0 bases respectively, with 10 bases between them. Germline loops: CDR1 SGHNT, CDR2 YYREEE (reference sequence). The CDR3 has 14 amino acids. CDR3 amino acids: CASSQDSYQETQYF. CDR3 nucleotide sequence: TGTGCCAGCAGCCAGGACAGTTACCAAGAGACCCAGTACTTC.

This chain links TRBV14 with TRBJ2-3; TRBD2 aligns across 7 bases. V was pared by 3 bases and J by 6 bases, with 18 bases of the junction left unmatched. The CDR3 is made up of 18 amino acids. The germline V gene encodes CDR1 SGHDN and CDR2 FVKESK. The CDR3 bases are TGTGCCAGCAGCCAGAAAGGGGATAGCGGGTCCTCGGCGGATACGCAGTATTTT. Amino acid sequence: CASSQKGDSGSSADTQYF.

The rearrangement uses TRBV4-1 and TRBJ1-2, with D uncertain. CDR3 length equals 15 residues. V lost 0 bases and J 2 bases, leaving 10 bases between the germline ends. The germline V gene has CDR1 MGHRA and CDR2 YSYEKL. As DNA, the CDR3 is TGCGCCAGCAGCCAAGATGGGCAAGCAAACTATGGCTACACCTTC. It encodes CASSQDGQANYGYTF.

The chain joins TRBV5-4 to TRBJ2-1; unclear D gene. Germline assignment: CDR1 SGHNT and CDR2 YYREEE (reference sequence). The CDR3 length is 14 residues. V lost 2 bases and J lost 0, with 6 bases in between. CDR3 nucleotides: TGTGCCAGCAGCTTCTCGTACTCCTACAATGAGCAGTTCTTC. Encoded protein: CASSFSYSYNEQFF.

V gene TRBV4-3 combines with J gene TRBJ1-2; perhaps TRBD1 as D (6 bases). Per the germline V gene, CDR1 is LGHNA and CDR2 is YSLEER. V was trimmed by 0 bases and J by 4 bases, leaving 21 bases between them. The CDR3 length is 18 residues. The DNA of the CDR3 is TGCGCCAGCAGCCAAGATCGGGGGGCGGGGGGCCCTATCTATGGCTACACCTTC. Residues: CASSQDRGAGGPIYGYTF.

This clone has only one observation. CDR3 amino acids: CASSLSGGANEKLFF. In nucleotides, the CDR3 is TGTGCCAGCAGCTTGTCGGGGGGGGCTAATGAAAAACTGTTTTTT. This rearrangement joins TRBV5-4 to TRBJ1-4, with a tentative D call TRBD1 (5 bases). Between the trimmed V and J ends, which lost 1 base and 3 bases, there was a span of 10 bases. The length of the CDR3 is 15 residues. Germline-derived CDR1 and CDR2 are SGHNT and YYREEE (reference sequence).

The J gene is TRBJ2-3, the V gene TRBV27, with 7 bases that match TRBD1. In germline, CDR1 is MNHEY, CDR2 SMNVEV (reference sequence). CDR3 length equals 15 residues. With V trimmed by 6 bases and J by 1 base, 7 bases remained unmatched. The CDR3 reads CASSSTQGGTDTQYF. DNA for the CDR3: TGTGCCAGCAGCTCCACCCAGGGGGGCACAGATACGCAGTATTTT.

The J gene is TRBJ2-1, the V gene TRBV10-2, with D possibly matching TRBD2 (6 bases). V lost 3 bases, J lost 1 base, and 10 bases lay in between. This CDR3 contains 15 residues. The germline CDR1 and CDR2 sequences are WSHSY and SAAADI. CDR3 in DNA: TGCGCCAGCAGTGATTATGGGAGGTCCTACAATGAGCAGTTCTTC. Translating gives CASSDYGRSYNEQFF.

The V call is TRBV3-1 (or the pseudogene TRBV3-2), the J call TRBJ2-5; the D gene is possibly TRBD2 (5 bases). Trimming cost V 0 bases and J 5 bases, with 13 bases left between them. Germline values: CDR1 LGHDT, CDR2 YNNKEL (reference sequence). The CDR3 runs 15 residues. CDR3 DNA sequence: TGTGCCAGCAGCCAAGACTCGAGGGCTGGGGAGACCCAGTACTTC. It translates to CASSQDSRAGETQYF.

The chain uses TRBV15 and TRBJ2-1; D is undetermined. The CDR3 spans 15 residues. V dropped 4 bases and J dropped 6 bases, with 16 bases sitting between them. Germline V lookup: CDR1 LNHNV, CDR2 YYDKDF (reference sequence). The DNA of the CDR3 is TGTGCCACCAGCATCTCCGTTAACAGAGCCAATGAGCAGTTCTTC. It is translated as CATSISVNRANEQFF.

The V and J genes are TRBV28 and TRBJ2-7; tentative D call: TRBD1 (6 bases). Trimming stripped 5 bases from V and 2 bases from J, with 19 bases between. CDR1 is MDHEN and CDR2 is SYDVKM in the germline V gene. The CDR3 is 16 residues long. This CDR3 reads CASSRDAWDIPYEQYV. DNA of the CDR3: TGTGCCAGCAGTCGGGACGCATGGGACATCCCCTACGAGCAGTACGTC.

In this sample, this clone turned up once. V gene TRBV18 combines with J gene TRBJ2-2, with D possibly matching TRBD1 (5 bases). The CDR3 length is 16 residues. The V gene lost 6 bases and the J gene lost 0 bases, with 14 bases spanning the gap. The germline V gene has CDR1 KGHSH and CDR2 LQKENI. Here the CDR3 reads CASSQRGNANTGELFF. The CDR3 DNA reads as TGTGCCAGCTCTCAAAGGGGCAACGCGAACACCGGGGAGCTGTTTTTT.

This sequence joins TRBV4-1 and TRBJ2-7; the match to TRBD1 covers 8 bases. CDR1 is MGHRA and CDR2 is YSYEKL in the germline V gene. This CDR3 is 15 amino acids long. V gave up 4 bases and J gave up 5 bases; unmatched junction bases: 10. The CDR3 region is CASSRDRTGFDEQYV. The CDR3 DNA is TGCGCCAGCAGCCGAGACAGGACAGGGTTTGACGAGCAGTACGTC.

The chain uses TRBV6-5 and TRBJ1-1; weak D call: TRBD1 (6 bases). CDR1 is MNHEY and CDR2 is SVGAGI in the germline V gene. V was clipped by 5 bases and J by 4 bases, with 14 bases between them. The CDR3 sequence is 14 residues long. The CDR3: CASSPRRQVTEAFF. The DNA for the CDR3 is TGTGCCAGCAGTCCCCGTCGACAGGTCACTGAAGCTTTCTTT.

CDR3 sequence reads: CASSEQGTETQYF. CDR3 sequence (DNA): TGTGCCAGCAGTGAACAGGGTACGGAGACCCAGTACTTC. The chain couples TRBV2 to TRBJ2-5; weak D call: TRBD1 (5 bases). Trimming removed 2 bases from V and 5 bases from J, with 9 bases in between. The CDR3 totals 13 residues. Germline CDR1 is SNHLY and CDR2 is FYNNEI. Full variable domain (rest looked up from reference TRBV2 and TRBJ2-5): EPEVTQTPSHQVTQMGQEVILRCVPISNHLYFYWYRQILGQKVEFLVSFYNNEISEKSEIFDDQFSVERPDGSNFTLKIRSTKLEDSAMYFCASSEQGTETQYFGPGTRLLVL.

This clone appeared once. The genes are TRBV2 and TRBJ2-7, with 7 bases identical to TRBD2. V lost 8 bases to trimming and J lost 0 bases; unmatched junction nucleotides: 4. Germline V gives CDR1 SNHLY, CDR2 FYNNEI. CDR3 length equals 13 residues. The CDR3 sequence is CASGRGSSYEQYV. DNA of the CDR3: TGTGCCAGCGGGCGCGGGAGCTCCTACGAGCAGTACGTC.

The chain carries TRBV19 and TRBJ2-1, with unresolved D. The CDR3 consists of 13 residues. CDR1 is LNHDA and CDR2 is SQIVND in the germline V gene (reference sequence). The germline V and J ends were trimmed by 5 bases and 4 bases, with 9 bases remaining between them. The CDR3 bases are TGTGCCAGTAGTGCCCTCGCGTACAATGAGCAGTTCTTC. It is translated as CASSALAYNEQFF.